In this sample, the clone carrying this T cell receptor (delta chain) turned up a few times. This may stem from a read error, because a much larger clone lies one nucleotide away. The same CDR3 can be traced to other DNA sequences in this sample. In germline, CDR1 is TSWWSYY, CDR2 QGS. The CDR3 is 20 amino acids. The data originate from a study of gamma-delta chains in newborns, infants, children. Across the whole study: Innate gammadelta T cells reportedly expand polyclonally right after birth, driven by microbial exposure, per the title.

TCRdb fed the reads into CATT to redo clone calling. The repertoire consists of under 5,500 delta-chain clones, with over 4% occurring once and the leading ten covering approximately 6.9%. The rearrangement uses TRDV1 and TRDJ1; 12 bases align to TRDD3. The material sequenced was blood. The sequence was collected from a child who was a newborn, infant or young child, either healthy, febrile or measles-vaccinated (not recorded which). The CDR3 sequence is CALGELHLNWGIPYTDKLIF. The DNA of the CDR3 is TGTGCTCTTGGGGAACTCCACCTCAACTGGGGGATACCGTACACCGATAAACTTATCTTT.